A single sample gave rise to the 15 T cell receptor beta chains below, sequenced in a study of blood T cell repertoires in COVID-19. Profiled with immunoSEQ multiplex PCR; TCRdb holds only in-frame clones, not every one. Here the sample spans roughly 250,000 clones, about nine tenths being singletons. Sequenced: PBMCs or T cells enriched from blood (not recorded which). These receptors originate from a woman between 18 and 29 years old who had recovered from COVID-19.

The CDR3 DNA reads TGTGCCAGCAGCTTATCGGCAGCGGACACCGGGGAGCTGTTTTTT. It codes for CASSLSAADTGELFF. The chain links TRBV11-3 to TRBJ2-2, with D maybe TRBD2 (5 bases). The V end lost 2 bases, the J end lost 3 bases, and 10 bases lay between the germline ends. Per germline, CDR1 SGHNT and CDR2 YENEEA. The CDR3 loop spans 15 amino acids.

This chain connects TRBV7-9 to TRBJ2-7; D perhaps matches TRBD2 (6 bases). From germline, CDR1 is SEHNR and CDR2 FQNEAQ (reference sequence). The V and J ends lost 5 bases and 0 bases respectively, with 14 bases between them. The CDR3 is 15 amino acids. As DNA, the CDR3 is TGTGCCAGCAGCCCGCGGGGTTTGAACTCCTACGAGCAGTACTTC. This gives the protein CASSPRGLNSYEQYF.

The chain combines TRBV2 with TRBJ1-2; TRBD1 is a possible D gene (5 bases). The CDR3 consists of 12 residues. The V gene's germline CDR1 is SNHLY and CDR2 FYNNEI. V gave up 4 bases and J gave up 8 bases, with 11 bases separating them. The chain's CDR3 is CASSVQASGYTF. CDR3 sequence (DNA): TGTGCCAGCAGTGTACAGGCGTCGGGCTACACCTTC.

The V and J genes are TRBV28 and TRBJ1-2; D uncertain. The ends were cut back, 6 bases at V and 0 bases at J, with 5 bases in the middle. This CDR3 is built from 12 residues. Germline CDR1 is MDHEN and CDR2 is SYDVKM. CDR3: CASSVSNYGYTF. Written as DNA, the CDR3 is TGTGCCAGCAGCGTTTCTAACTATGGCTACACCTTC.

This rearrangement joins TRBV21-1 to TRBJ1-2. TRBV21-1 is a pseudogene segment. This CDR3 is 12 amino acids long. This CDR3 reads CASSGEGNGYTF. In DNA, the CDR3 is TGTGCCAGCAGCGGGGAGGGAAACGGCTACACCTTC.

This clone was seen just once. The chain is built from TRBV11-3 and TRBJ1-4; D is undetermined. Trimming cost V 1 base and J 0 bases, with 9 bases left between them. In germline, CDR1 is SGHNT, CDR2 YENEEA. The CDR3 contains 16 residues. In DNA form, the CDR3 reads TGTGCCAGCAGCTTAGGCACAGACGCAACTAATGAAAAACTGTTTTTT. Translated: CASSLGTDATNEKLFF.

CDR3 DNA sequence: TGTGCCAGCACGGACGGGGGATATGGCTACACCTTC. Translated, it gives CASTDGGYGYTF. The rearrangement links TRBV6-5 to TRBJ1-2, with D possibly matching TRBD1 (5 bases). From germline, CDR1 is MNHEY and CDR2 SVGAGI. The CDR3 contains 12 residues. V was shortened by 7 bases and J by 5 bases, with 11 bases between the two germline ends.

The V and J genes are TRBV6-5 and TRBJ1-2, with 10 bases fitting TRBD1. The junction had 2 bases not matched to a gene; V was cut back by 1 base and J by 6 bases. Germline V gene data show CDR1 as MNHEY and CDR2 as SVGAGI. The CDR3 contains 14 residues. The CDR3 nucleotides read TGTGCCAGCAGTTACTTGACAGGGGGCGATGGCTACACCTTC. Translated, it gives CASSYLTGGDGYTF.

This clone was seen only once. The chain couples TRBV28 to TRBJ2-7; 9 nucleotides match TRBD1. V dropped 6 bases and J dropped 0; count of bases not matched to a gene: 6. Germline values: CDR1 MDHEN, CDR2 SYDVKM. This CDR3 has 15 residues. The CDR3 region has the DNA TGTGCCAGCAGGAAAACAGGGGGCGGCTCCTACGAGCAGTACTTC. Translating gives CASRKTGGGSYEQYF.

The V call is TRBV2, the J call TRBJ1-2, with 7 bases fitting TRBD1. Germline lookup yields CDR1 SNHLY and CDR2 FYNNEI. This CDR3 is built from 14 residues. V shed 7 bases, J shed 8 bases, and the junction held 13 bases outside the gene matches. CDR3 in DNA: TGTGCCAGCACCCGACAGGGCGGATCCACCGGCTACACCTTC. Translation gives CASTRQGGSTGYTF.

The CDR3 bases are TGCAGCGTTGTACTAGCTGGAGCAGATACGCAGTATTTT. This codes for CSVVLAGADTQYF. The chain links TRBV29-1 to TRBJ2-3, with D possibly matching TRBD2 (6 bases). The CDR3 runs 13 residues. The germline V and J ends were trimmed by 4 bases and 4 bases, with 12 bases remaining between them. Germline lookup yields CDR1 SQVTM and CDR2 ANQGSEA.

This clone was detected only once. The chain recombines TRBV28 with TRBJ2-3; TRBD2 agrees at 8 bases. CDR1 MDHEN and CDR2 SYDVKM come from the germline V gene. V lost 3 bases, J lost 7 bases, and 6 bases stayed unmatched. This CDR3 has 14 residues. This chain's CDR3 is CASSLTGGKYTQYF. In DNA form, the CDR3 reads TGTGCCAGCAGTTTGACGGGGGGGAAGTATACGCAGTATTTT.

The chain recombines TRBV18 with TRBJ2-1; D remains unclear. Germline CDR1 and CDR2: KGHSH and LQKENI. CDR3 size: 14 residues. V was pared by 6 bases and J by 1 base, with 10 bases between. The CDR3 region is CASSLLPSYNEQFF. CDR3 sequence (DNA): TGTGCCAGCTCGTTACTACCTTCCTACAATGAGCAGTTCTTC.

The chain uses TRBV18 and TRBJ1-1; 7 positions agree with TRBD1. This CDR3 is built from 14 residues. Germline loops: CDR1 KGHSH, CDR2 LQKENI. Unmatched junction bases numbered 4, after V lost 3 bases and J lost 3 bases. In DNA, the CDR3 is TGTGCCAGCTCACCTACAGGGGCACACACTGAAGCTTTCTTT. This gives the protein CASSPTGAHTEAFF.

This sequence joins TRBV7-8 and TRBJ2-1; D perhaps matches TRBD2 (7 bases). Germline V gene data show CDR1 as SGHVS and CDR2 as FQNEAQ. The CDR3 loop spans 16 amino acids. V was clipped by 1 base and J by 6 bases, with 16 bases between them. CDR3 nucleotides: TGTGCCAGCAGCTTAGGGATTGGGGGGGCCGGCAATGAGCAGTTCTTC. This gives the protein CASSLGIGGAGNEQFF.